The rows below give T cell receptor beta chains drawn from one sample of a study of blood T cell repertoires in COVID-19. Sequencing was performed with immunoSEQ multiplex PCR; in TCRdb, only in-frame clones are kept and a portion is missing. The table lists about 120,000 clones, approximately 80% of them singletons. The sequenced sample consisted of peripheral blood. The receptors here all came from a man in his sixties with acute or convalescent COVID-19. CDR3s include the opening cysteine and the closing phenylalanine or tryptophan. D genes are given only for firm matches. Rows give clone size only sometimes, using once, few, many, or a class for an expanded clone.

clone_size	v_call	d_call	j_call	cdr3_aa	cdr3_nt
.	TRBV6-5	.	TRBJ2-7	CASRPPGDGEQYF	TGTGCCAGCAGACCCCCGGGGGACGGCGAGCAGTACTTC
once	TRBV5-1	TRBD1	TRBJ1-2	CASSWDRADYGYTF	TGCGCCAGCAGCTGGGACAGGGCAGACTATGGCTACACCTTC
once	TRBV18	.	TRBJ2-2	CASSQSQVDTGELFF	TGTGCCAGCTCGCAAAGCCAGGTTGACACCGGGGAGCTGTTTTTT
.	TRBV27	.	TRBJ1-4	CASSPGSMTNEKLFF	TGTGCCAGCAGTCCGGGGTCGATGACTAATGAAAAACTGTTTTTT
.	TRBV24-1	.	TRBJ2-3	CATSDSGSAADTQYF	TGTGCCACCAGTGATTCTGGTAGCGCTGCAGATACGCAGTATTTT
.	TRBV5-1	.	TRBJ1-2	CASRGTTNYGYTF	TGCGCCAGCAGAGGGACAACTAACTATGGCTACACCTTC
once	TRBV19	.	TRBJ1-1	CASSIERLMNTEAFF	TGTGCCAGTAGTATAGAGCGGCTCATGAACACTGAAGCTTTCTTT
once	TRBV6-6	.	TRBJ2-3	CATRRGWASTDTQYF	TGTGCCACCAGACGGGGGTGGGCTAGCACAGATACGCAGTATTTT
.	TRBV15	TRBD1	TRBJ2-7	CATSIYRGRSSYEQYF	TGTGCCACCAGCATCTACAGGGGCCGGAGCTCCTACGAGCAGTACTTC
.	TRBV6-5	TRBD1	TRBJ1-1	CASSYSNRGLSAFF	TGTGCCAGCAGTTACTCGAATAGGGGGCTATCGGCTTTCTTT
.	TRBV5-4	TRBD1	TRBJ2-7	CASSLGSGQGTHEQYF	TGTGCCAGCAGCTTGGGTTCTGGACAGGGGACCCACGAGCAGTACTTC
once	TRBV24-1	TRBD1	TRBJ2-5	CATSDLGTGAGTQYF	TGTGCCACCAGTGATTTGGGGACAGGGGCTGGGACCCAGTACTTC
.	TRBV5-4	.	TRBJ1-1	CASSPAVGTEAFF	TGTGCCAGCAGCCCGGCGGTGGGCACTGAAGCTTTCTTT
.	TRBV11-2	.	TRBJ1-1	CASSSPRGNTEAFF	TGTGCCAGCAGCTCCCCAAGGGGGAACACTGAAGCTTTCTTT
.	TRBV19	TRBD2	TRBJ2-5	CASRPGGQETQYF	TGTGCCAGTAGACCGGGGGGCCAAGAGACCCAGTACTTC
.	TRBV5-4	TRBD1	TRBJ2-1	CASSSGQGAYNEQFF	TGTGCCAGCAGCTCGGGACAGGGGGCGTACAATGAGCAGTTCTTC
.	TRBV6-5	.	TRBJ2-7	CAITLSSYEQYF	TGTGCCATCACTCTGTCCTCCTACGAGCAGTACTTC
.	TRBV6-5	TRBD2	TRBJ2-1	CASSRGLAGYNEQFF	TGTGCCAGCAGTCGCGGACTAGCGGGATACAATGAGCAGTTCTTC
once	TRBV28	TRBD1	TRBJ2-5	CASSSGTAPFAQYF	TGTGCCAGCAGTTCCGGGACAGCCCCCTTCGCCCAGTACTTC
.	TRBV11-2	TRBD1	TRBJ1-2	CASSASGTGFLYGYTF	TGTGCCAGCAGCGCCTCCGGGACAGGGTTTTTATATGGCTACACCTTC
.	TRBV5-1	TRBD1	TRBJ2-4	CASSSGDRGLHIQYF	TGCGCCAGCAGCTCGGGAGACAGGGGCTTGCACATTCAGTACTTC
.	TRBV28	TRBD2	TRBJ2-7	CASRPGLARRLSSYEQYF	TGTGCCAGCAGGCCGGGACTAGCGCGACGCCTTTCCTCCTACGAGCAGTACTTC
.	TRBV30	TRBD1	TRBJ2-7	CAWGRDRVSYF	TGTGCCTGGGGTAGGGACAGGGTTTCGTACTTC
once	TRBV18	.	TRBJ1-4	CASSPRGRGPMNEKLFF	TGTGCCAGCTCACCTCGAGGGCGCGGCCCCATGAATGAAAAACTGTTTTTT
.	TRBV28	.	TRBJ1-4	CASSFGGANEKLFF	TGTGCCAGCAGTTTTGGAGGGGCGAATGAAAAACTGTTTTTT
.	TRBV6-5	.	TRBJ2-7	CASRSNYEQYF	TGTGCCAGCAGGTCCAACTACGAGCAGTACTTC
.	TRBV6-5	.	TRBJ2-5	CASRLSGGETQYF	TGTGCCAGCAGGCTGTCTGGAGGAGAGACCCAGTACTTC
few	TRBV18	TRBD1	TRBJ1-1	CASSPFQDRGLSVTEAFF	TGTGCCAGCTCACCCTTCCAGGACAGGGGGCTATCAGTGACTGAAGCTTTCTTT
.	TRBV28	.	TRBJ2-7	CASSPGGGRGYEQYF	TGTGCCAGCAGTCCCGGGGGCGGGAGAGGCTACGAGCAGTACTTC
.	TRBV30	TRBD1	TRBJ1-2	CAWSLPGGSPGYTF	TGTGCCTGGAGTCTCCCAGGGGGCTCACCTGGCTACACCTTC
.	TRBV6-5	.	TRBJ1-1	CASSWDGGRGEAFF	TGTGCCAGCAGTTGGGACGGCGGGAGAGGTGAAGCTTTCTTT
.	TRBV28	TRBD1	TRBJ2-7	CASSGPGQGSHEQYF	TGTGCCAGCAGCGGACCGGGACAGGGGTCCCACGAGCAGTACTTC
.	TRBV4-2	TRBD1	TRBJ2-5	CASSPHLDRGLETQYF	TGTGCCAGCAGCCCACACCTGGACAGGGGGCTAGAGACCCAGTACTTC
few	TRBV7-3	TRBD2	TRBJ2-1	CASSGTSGYNEQFF	TGTGCCAGCAGCGGGACTAGCGGCTACAATGAGCAGTTCTTC
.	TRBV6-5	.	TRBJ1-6	CASSDSSYNSPLHF	TGTGCCAGCAGCGACAGCTCCTATAATTCACCCCTCCACTTT
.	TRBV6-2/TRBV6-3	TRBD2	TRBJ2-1	CASSGLAGNEQFF	TGTGCCAGCAGTGGGCTAGCGGGCAATGAGCAGTTCTTC
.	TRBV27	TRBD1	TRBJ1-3	CASILAGTGTFGTPGNTIYF	TGTGCCAGCATCCTGGCGGGGACAGGGACCTTCGGGACGCCCGGAAACACCATATATTTT
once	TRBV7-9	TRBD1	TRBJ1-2	CASSLHSGGEGNYGYTF	TGTGCCAGCAGCTTACATTCAGGGGGCGAAGGTAACTATGGCTACACCTTC
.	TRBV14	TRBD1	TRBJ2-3	CASRRTGTGSTDTQYF	TGTGCCAGCAGACGAACCGGGACAGGGAGCACAGATACGCAGTATTTT
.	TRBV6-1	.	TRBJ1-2	CASSADPRGVMDGYTF	TGTGCCAGCAGTGCAGACCCACGGGGGGTGATGGATGGCTACACCTTC
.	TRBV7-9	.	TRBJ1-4	CASSLDINEKLFF	TGTGCCAGCAGCTTAGACATAAATGAAAAACTGTTTTTT